This T cell receptor beta chain was sequenced in a study of T-cell memory formation after mild COVID-19. Findings and limits, study-wide: CD4+ contracting clones were mainly CM and EM; CD8+ ones, EMRA. There were some responding clones in pre-infection memory, which suggested that cross-reactive memory had joined.

Each CDR3 protein gets one entry after TCRdb re-called the 5' RACE reads with MiXCR. This table holds under 550,000 distinct CDR3 sequences, 18% found once. This CDR3 comprises 15 residues. CDR1 and CDR2 (germline): SGHTA, FQGNSA. The V gene lost 1 base and the J gene lost 9 bases, with 16 bases spanning the gap. In this sample, this clonotype turned up a few times. Its antigen is not known. The genes are TRBV7-2 and TRBJ1-5; D is possibly TRBD1 (5 bases). Specimen: PBMCs or a T cell subset sorted from them (not recorded which). The TCR comes from an adult woman who had mild COVID-19 (a few samples of this study predate the infection). Cell type and time point are not known. The CDR3 protein is CASSLDLLFGGPQHF. CDR3 bases: TGTGCCAGCAGCTTAGATTTATTATTCGGGGGGCCCCAGCATTTT.